The 11 T cell receptor beta chains in this list originate from one sample, sequenced in a study of T-cell reconstitution after alpha-beta-depleted transplantation in children. Unique molecular identifiers tagged the TCRbeta library. TCRdb passed the PCR reads through MiXCR, listing each CDR3 protein once. The sample lists about 540,000 distinct CDR3 sequences, approximately 20% occurring once. Sequenced here: PBMCs from the stem cell graft donor, sampled from the stem cell graft. The receptors come from a human donor who donated a stem cell graft to a child with acute lymphoblastic leukemia.

The V and J genes are TRBV18 and TRBJ2-7; D gene unclear. Germline CDR1 KGHSH, CDR2 LQKENI. The CDR3 length is 14 residues. V was clipped by 1 base and J by 2 bases, with 9 bases between them. CDR3: CASSPLGNTYEQYF. For the CDR3, the DNA is TGTGCCAGCTCACCACTAGGGAATACCTACGAGCAGTACTTC.

The chain is built from TRBV6-1 and TRBJ1-4, with 12 positions matching TRBD1. V trimming: 9 bases; J trimming: 2 bases; junction bases outside the gene matches: 4. Per the germline V gene, CDR1 is MNHNS and CDR2 is SASEGT. The CDR3 has 15 amino acids. CDR3 coding DNA: TGTGCCAGTGAGGGACAGGGGGCGACTAATGAAAAACTGTTTTTT. Translated: CASEGQGATNEKLFF.

This clonotype showed up just a few times. The V gene is TRBV7-9, the J gene TRBJ2-5; TRBD1 agrees at 8 bases. There are 14 residues in the CDR3. With 5 bases clipped from V and 2 bases from J, the junction kept 4 bases outside the gene matches. CDR1 and CDR2 (germline): SEHNR, FQNEAQ (reference sequence). CDR3 nucleotides: TGTGCCAGCAGCCCCAGGGGGCGGCAAGAGACCCAGTACTTC. It codes for CASSPRGRQETQYF.

This clonotype was seen only a few times. The V call is TRBV20-1, the J call TRBJ2-3; tentatively, D is TRBD1 (6 bases). The CDR3 totals 16 residues. Germline-derived CDR1 and CDR2 are DFQATT and SNEGSKA (reference sequence). Trimming stripped 0 bases from V and 11 bases from J, with 24 bases between. The CDR3 loop reads CSARDYSGQVQGGQYF. The CDR3, as DNA: TGCAGTGCTAGAGATTATTCTGGGCAGGTACAAGGGGGGCAGTATTTT.

This clonotype has more than one count but fewer than ten. The rearrangement joins TRBV7-9 to TRBJ2-7; weak D call: TRBD1 (8 bases). Germline CDR1 reads SEHNR; CDR2 reads FQNEAQ (reference sequence). The CDR3 length is 16 residues. V lost 4 bases to trimming and J lost 3 bases, with 19 bases between them. In DNA, the CDR3 is TGTGCCAGCAGCTCTATAACAGGGGGGGGCTTCTACGAGCAGTACTTC. Amino acid sequence: CASSSITGGGFYEQYF.

This clonotype was observed a few times. The chain joins TRBV27 to TRBJ2-7; tentative D call: TRBD2 (5 bases). The ends were cut back, 4 bases at V and 5 bases at J, with 12 bases in the middle. The CDR3 runs 13 residues. Germline CDR1 MNHEY, CDR2 SMNVEV (reference sequence). For the CDR3, the DNA is TGTGCCAGCAGTTCCTGGTTGGGAGACGAGCAGTACTTC. As protein: CASSSWLGDEQYF.

Note on this clonotype: The CDR3 end shows no conserved phenylalanine or tryptophan, and so a read error is likely. V is TRBV7-9 and J is TRBJ2-3; tentative D call: TRBD2 (5 bases). Deletions cut 6 bases from V and 3 bases from J, with 16 bases between. In germline, CDR1 is SEHNR, CDR2 FQNEAQ (reference sequence). The CDR3 length is 15 residues. The DNA for the CDR3 is TGTGCCAGCAGTCATCAGGTGGGAGCAACAGATACGCAGTATCTT. Amino acid sequence: CASSHQVGATDTQYL.

The chain uses TRBV29-1 and TRBJ1-3; the D is unclear. CDR1 SQVTM and CDR2 ANQGSEA come from the germline V gene. This CDR3 is built from 14 residues. V was clipped by 3 bases and J by 0 bases, with 9 bases between them. The CDR3 nucleotides read TGCAGCGTTGATGACGGGAACTCTGGAAACACCATATATTTT. Its translation: CSVDDGNSGNTIYF. Filled out from reference TRBV29-1 and TRBJ1-3, the complete variable domain reads SAVISQKPSRDICQRGTSLTIQCQVDSQVTMMFWYRQQPGQSLTLIATANQGSEATYESGFVIDKFPISRPNLTFSTLTVSNMSPEDSSIYLCSVDDGNSGNTIYFGEGSWLTVV.

CDR3: CASSLEWTTEAFF. The DNA of the CDR3 is TGTGCCAGCAGCTTAGAGTGGACCACTGAAGCTTTCTTT. The chain joins TRBV7-6 to TRBJ1-1; no reliable D call. Trimming shortened V by 1 base and J by 4 bases, and 7 bases separated the two germline ends. This CDR3 contains 13 residues. CDR1 SGHVS and CDR2 FNYEAQ come from the germline V gene. Supplemented by reference TRBV7-6 and TRBJ1-1, the full variable domain reads GAGVSQSPRYKVTKRGQDVALRCDPISGHVSLYWYRQALGQGPEFLTYFNYEAQQDKSGLPNDRFSAERPEGSISTLTIQRTEQRDSAMYRCASSLEWTTEAFFGQGTRLTVV.

This clonotype was found many times. The chain joins TRBV12-3 or TRBV12-4 to TRBJ2-1; maybe TRBD1 (6 bases). With 1 base removed from V and 4 bases from J, the gap between germline ends came to 8 bases. This CDR3 spans 14 amino acids. CDR3 sequence (DNA): TGTGCCAGCAGTTTAGGGACAGCTTACAATGAGCAGTTCTTC. Protein: CASSLGTAYNEQFF.

The rearrangement joins TRBV20-1 to TRBJ1-1; TRBD1 might be the D (6 bases). V gave up 1 base and J gave up 1 base, with 13 bases separating them. The length of the CDR3 is 15 residues. Germline V lookup: CDR1 DFQATT, CDR2 SNEGSKA (reference sequence). CDR3 nucleotide sequence: TGCAGTGCTAGAGCCCGACAGGCGCAGAACACTGAAGCTTTCTTT. Its protein product is CSARARQAQNTEAFF.